This TCR beta chain was identified during a study of cytomegalovirus exposure and HLA in healthy donors. With 60 Vbeta and 13 Jbeta primers, the PCR was carried out. The repertoire was sequenced with immunoSEQ multiplex PCR; TCRdb's copy has only in-frame clones and lacks some. The sample includes roughly 100,000 clones, about 80% of them seen just once. The study's findings and limits: Researchers reported in a later analysis that a missense DCLRE1C variant was tied to TCR beta V- and J-gene trimming. Most CMV-associated TCR beta chains appeared HLA-restricted in a later analysis. Serostatus for CMV was the only available immune exposure information.

On this clone: Its matching antigen is unknown.

This CDR3 comprises 15 residues. CDR1 and CDR2 from the germline V gene are MDHEN and SYDVKM. J was trimmed by 5 bases and V by 6 bases; bases with no gene match: 8. The chain combines TRBV28 with TRBJ2-5; the match to TRBD2 covers 11 bases. The specimen sequenced was PBMCs. This TCR came from a man aged 35 to 55 in good health and CMV-seropositive. The CDR3 loop reads CASSTLAGGRETQYF. The CDR3, as DNA: TGTGCCAGCAGCACGTTAGCGGGGGGGCGCGAGACCCAGTACTTC.